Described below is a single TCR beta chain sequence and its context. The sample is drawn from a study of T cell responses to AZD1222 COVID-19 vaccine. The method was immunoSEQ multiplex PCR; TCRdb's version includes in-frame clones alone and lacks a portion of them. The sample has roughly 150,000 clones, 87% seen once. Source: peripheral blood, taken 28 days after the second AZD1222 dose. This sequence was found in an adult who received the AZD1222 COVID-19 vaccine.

As DNA, the CDR3 is TGTGCCAGCACAGGTCCTCCCCAAGAGACCCAGTACTTC. It is translated as CASTGPPQETQYF. The V and J genes are TRBV2 and TRBJ2-5, with unresolved D. V gave up 7 bases and J gave up 1 base, with 10 bases separating them. CDR3 length: 13 residues. Germline V gene sequence: CDR1 SNHLY, CDR2 FYNNEI.